The 21 T cell receptor beta chains reported below all come from one sample, sequenced in a study of blood T cell repertoires in COVID-19. Some clones are missing from TCRdb's copy, which holds only in-frame ones; the method was immunoSEQ multiplex PCR. The data hold 300,000 to 400,000 clones, with about 89% observed a single time. The specimen sequenced was peripheral blood. These receptors were taken from a woman between 50 and 59 years old with COVID-19, enrolled during active disease.

The CDR3 here is CASSTNRGYEAFF. The CDR3 bases are TGCGCCAGCAGTACAAACAGGGGCTATGAAGCTTTCTTT. The chain links TRBV10-2 to TRBJ1-1; the match to TRBD1 covers 7 bases. The CDR3 loop spans 13 amino acids. CDR1 is WSHSY and CDR2 is SAAADI in the germline V gene. J lost 7 bases, V lost 5 bases, and 7 bases had no gene match.

The CDR3, as DNA: TGTGCCAGTAGTATCGACGGCACCCAGGGCTATGGCTACACCTTC. Protein: CASSIDGTQGYGYTF. The chain is built from TRBV19 and TRBJ1-2; the D gene is possibly TRBD1 (5 bases). Trimming took off 3 bases at V and 4 bases at J, with 15 bases between the two ends. Germline V gene sequence: CDR1 LNHDA, CDR2 SQIVND (reference sequence). This CDR3 has 15 residues. Full variable domain (outside the CDR3, taken from reference TRBV19 and TRBJ1-2): DGGITQSPKYLFRKEGQNVTLSCEQNLNHDAMYWYRQDPGQGLRLIYYSQIVNDFQKGDIAEGYSVSREKKESFPLTVTSAQKNPTAFYLCASSIDGTQGYGYTFGSGTRLTVV.

This clone was counted a single time. This chain links TRBV19 with TRBJ2-6; a weak D match, TRBD1 (5 bases). Germline CDR1 is LNHDA and CDR2 is SQIVND (reference sequence). CDR3 length equals 15 residues. The V end lost 1 base, the J end lost 2 bases, and 6 bases lay between the germline ends. CDR3 sequence reads: CASSIGGAGANVLTF. The CDR3 coding sequence is TGTGCCAGTAGTATAGGGGGCGCTGGGGCCAACGTCCTGACTTTC. The complete variable domain, with remaining parts taken from reference TRBV19 and TRBJ2-6, reads DGGITQSPKYLFRKEGQNVTLSCEQNLNHDAMYWYRQDPGQGLRLIYYSQIVNDFQKGDIAEGYSVSREKKESFPLTVTSAQKNPTAFYLCASSIGGAGANVLTFGAGSRLTVL.

The chain employs TRBV2 and TRBJ2-3, with D perhaps TRBD2 (5 bases). CDR1 is SNHLY, CDR2 FYNNEI, per germline. Trimming stripped 8 bases from V and 2 bases from J, with 14 bases between. The CDR3 extends over 14 amino acids. The CDR3 coding sequence is TGTGCCAGCGCAGCGGCGACTAACACAGATACGCAGTATTTT. Protein: CASAAATNTDTQYF.

V is TRBV12-5 and J is TRBJ1-2; 7 bases agree with TRBD1. V trimming: 0 bases; J trimming: 6 bases; junction bases outside the gene matches: 4. The germline V gene has CDR1 LGHNT and CDR2 FRNRAP. The CDR3 sequence is 14 residues long. The CDR3 DNA reads as TGTGCTAGTGGTTTGGTAACAGGGGTCCATGGCTACACCTTC. Its protein is CASGLVTGVHGYTF. Full variable domain (outside the CDR3, taken from reference TRBV12-5 and TRBJ1-2): DARVTQTPRHKVTEMGQEVTMRCQPILGHNTVFWYRQTMMQGLELLAYFRNRAPLDDSGMPKDRFSAEMPDATLATLKIQPSEPRDSAVYFCASGLVTGVHGYTFGSGTRLTVV.

This clone was seen only a few times. The rearrangement links TRBV14 to TRBJ1-1; D gene uncertain. The germline V gene encodes CDR1 SGHDN and CDR2 FVKESK. The ends were cut back, 0 bases at V and 11 bases at J, with 19 bases in the middle. This CDR3 contains 15 residues. CDR3 nucleotides: TGTGCCAGCAGCCAAGATAGGACTCGATCCCCAAGGGCTTTCTTT. Protein: CASSQDRTRSPRAFF.

The chain joins TRBV6-6 to TRBJ2-7, with a possible D match to TRBD2 (5 bases). The CDR3 is 15 residues long. Trimming cost V 4 bases and J 0 bases, with 13 bases left between them. Germline assignment: CDR1 MNHNY and CDR2 SVGAGI (reference sequence). The CDR3 sequence is CASSLGRGSSYEQYF. The CDR3 DNA is TGTGCCAGCAGTTTGGGCCGGGGAAGCTCCTACGAGCAGTACTTC.

This clone appeared once. The rearrangement links TRBV10-1 to TRBJ1-5; D might be TRBD1 (5 bases). CDR3 length: 13 residues. Germline loops: CDR1 WNHNN, CDR2 SYGVQD (reference sequence). The V end was cut by 4 bases, the J end by 2 bases, with 6 bases between. CDR3 bases: TGCGCCAGCAGTGGACAGCGCAATCAGCCCCAGCATTTT. Encoded protein: CASSGQRNQPQHF.

Concerning this clone itself: At one of its ends the junction is not consistent with the germline gene, which may arise from a read error. The chain carries TRBV7-6 and TRBJ2-3; maybe TRBD2 (6 bases). Germline CDR1 is SGHVS and CDR2 is FNYEAQ. The CDR3 is 16 residues long. The CDR3 sequence is CASSLAKVKGGDTQYF. In DNA form, the CDR3 reads TGTGCCAGCAGCCTAGCGAAAGTCAAGGGAGGTGATACGCAGTATTTT.

The chain employs TRBV4-3 and TRBJ2-7, with TRBD2 matching 11 bases. Trimming cost V 0 bases and J 1 base; bases outside gene matches: 5. From germline, CDR1 is LGHNA and CDR2 YSLEER. This CDR3 is 17 amino acids long. In nucleotides, the CDR3 is TGCGCCAGCAGCCAAGATAGAATAGCGGGAGGGTCCTACGAGCAGTACTTC. The encoded protein is CASSQDRIAGGSYEQYF.

The chain recombines TRBV27 with TRBJ1-2, with 8 bases lining up with TRBD1. Trimming removed 5 bases from V and 6 bases from J; junction bases left unmatched: 11. CDR3 length: 15 residues. From germline, CDR1 is MNHEY and CDR2 SMNVEV (reference sequence). This CDR3 reads CASSPSGQDFDGYTF. CDR3 nucleotides: TGTGCCAGCAGTCCTTCGGGACAGGATTTCGATGGCTACACCTTC.

The CDR3 protein is CASSNTQGPLSGYTF. Written as DNA, the CDR3 is TGTGCCAGTAGTAACACACAGGGGCCGTTGAGTGGCTACACCTTC. The chain joins TRBV19 to TRBJ1-2, with 7 bases matching TRBD1. After removal of 4 bases from V and 7 bases from J, the junction contained 12 bases not matched to a gene. The CDR3 has 15 residues. Germline-derived CDR1 and CDR2 are LNHDA and SQIVND (reference sequence).

V is TRBV5-1 and J is TRBJ2-3; 11 bases fit TRBD1. The CDR3 contains 19 residues. Germline V gene lookup returns CDR1 SGHRS and CDR2 YFSETQ. Trimming removed 0 bases from V and 0 bases from J; junction bases left unmatched: 9. The DNA for the CDR3 is TGCGCCAGCAGCTTGGTCGGGACAGGGGGTATGACTAGCACAGATACGCAGTATTTT. It translates to CASSLVGTGGMTSTDTQYF. Complete variable domain (other parts from reference TRBV5-1 and TRBJ2-3): KAGVTQTPRYLIKTRGQQVTLSCSPISGHRSVSWYQQTPGQGLQFLFEYFSETQRNKGNFPGRFSGRQFSNSRSEMNVSTLELGDSALYLCASSLVGTGGMTSTDTQYFGPGTRLTVL.

This clone appeared a single time. The chain employs TRBV11-2 and TRBJ2-5; maybe TRBD1 (5 bases). From germline, CDR1 is SGHAT and CDR2 FQNNGV. The CDR3 length is 15 residues. V was shortened by 2 bases and J by 4 bases, with 14 bases between the two germline ends. CDR3 region: CASSLQAGSGETQYF. CDR3 nucleotide sequence: TGTGCCAGCAGCTTACAGGCAGGGTCGGGAGAGACCCAGTACTTC. Based on the CDR3 plus reference TRBV11-2 and TRBJ2-5, the full variable domain is EAGVAQSPRYKIIEKRQSVAFWCNPISGHATLYWYQQILGQGPKLLIQFQNNGVVDDSQLPKDRFSAERLKGVDSTLKIQPAKLEDSAVYLCASSLQAGSGETQYFGPGTRLLVL.

The chain employs TRBV27 and TRBJ2-2, with 10 bases identical to TRBD1. The V and J ends lost 8 bases and 3 bases, in that order; junction bases with no gene match: 0. This CDR3 has 13 amino acids. Germline lookup yields CDR1 MNHEY and CDR2 SMNVEV (reference sequence). For the CDR3, the DNA is TGTGCCAGCGGACAGGGGGACACCGGGGAGCTGTTTTTT. Translated, it gives CASGQGDTGELFF.

J is TRBJ1-1 and V is TRBV5-1; D possibly corresponds to TRBD1 (5 bases). Germline values: CDR1 SGHRS, CDR2 YFSETQ. V lost 4 bases, J lost 1 base, and 17 bases lay in between. The CDR3 length is 16 residues. CDR3 in DNA: TGCGCCAGCAGCCCCTCCCCAGGGATCAGGAACACTGAAGCTTTCTTT. Protein: CASSPSPGIRNTEAFF.

The chain has TRBV21-1 and TRBJ1-2. TRBV21-1 is a known pseudogene. The CDR3 length is 14 residues. The CDR3 sequence is CASSSRGGPYGYTF. DNA for the CDR3: TGTGCCAGCAGCTCGCGCGGGGGACCGTATGGCTACACCTTC.

The chain couples TRBV21-1 to TRBJ2-7; the table's D call of TRBD2 was not tested on the DNA. TRBV21-1 is labeled a pseudogene. CDR3 length: 16 residues. The CDR3 here is CASSKYPAGGGGPTDF. In DNA form, the CDR3 reads TGTGCCAGCAGCAAATACCCCGCCGGGGGGGGAGGGCCTACGGACTTC.

The chain employs TRBV19 and TRBJ2-5; 9 bases align to TRBD1. This CDR3 region has 14 residues. The germline V gene has CDR1 LNHDA and CDR2 SQIVND (reference sequence). J was trimmed by 2 bases and V by 3 bases; bases with no gene match: 1. The CDR3 DNA reads TGTGCCAGTAGTATGACAGGGGGGCAAGAGACCCAGTACTTC. Translated, it gives CASSMTGGQETQYF.

The V call is TRBV20-1, the J call TRBJ2-7, with no clear D. The CDR3 runs 11 residues. Trimming stripped 7 bases from V and 1 base from J, with 8 bases between. Germline values: CDR1 DFQATT, CDR2 SNEGSKA (reference sequence). CDR3: CSGAVSYEQYF. CDR3 DNA sequence: TGCAGTGGCGCGGTTTCCTACGAGCAGTACTTC.

The chain joins TRBV6-5 to TRBJ2-3; D is perhaps TRBD2 (5 bases). The CDR3 is made up of 16 amino acids. CDR1 is MNHEY and CDR2 is SVGAGI in the germline V gene. Deletions cut 2 bases from V and 2 bases from J, with 14 bases between. CDR3 in amino acids: CASSYLVTGFTDTQYF. The DNA for the CDR3 is TGTGCCAGCAGTTACCTAGTAACGGGGTTCACAGATACGCAGTATTTT.